This T cell receptor (beta chain) was captured by sequencing in a study of blood T cell repertoires in COVID-19. The cohort comprised adults aged 18 to 89 years residing in 20 to 25 US areas. Self-reported history from a screening survey and questionnaire set each donor's cohort. A case of COVID-19 had been met by exposed participants within 2 weeks before study entry. The CDR3 totals 11 residues. Between the trimmed V and J ends, which lost 3 bases and 10 bases, there was a span of 9 bases. Germline lookup yields CDR1 MDHEN and CDR2 SYDVKM. Some clones are missing from TCRdb's copy, which holds only in-frame ones; the method was immunoSEQ multiplex PCR. The repertoire has about 280,000 clones, around 83% of them found once; the top ten carry about 5%.

V is TRBV28 and J is TRBJ1-1, with TRBD1 as a possible D gene (6 bases). The TCR sequence derives from a man aged 35-49 years who had been exposed to COVID-19. The sample consisted of PBMCs or T cells enriched from blood (not recorded which). The CDR3 nucleotides are TGTGCCAGCAGTTTTTGGGGGCGAGCTTTCTTT. Protein: CASSFWGRAFF.